A selection of T cell receptor beta chains follows, all from one sample in a study of blood T cells in healthy people across ages. TCRdb re-analysed the 5' RACE reads in MiXCR, keeping a single row per CDR3 protein. The repertoire holds around 780,000 distinct CDR3 sequences, 45% to 70% seen once, with 25% to 30% in the top ten. The sample was blood. Receptors were obtained from a man in his forties in good health. CDR3s include the opening cysteine and the closing phenylalanine or tryptophan. Fields, in order: J gene, clone size, D gene, V gene, CDR3 DNA, CDR3 protein. A D gene is named only where the DNA matches it firmly. Expanded clones are given a class, and other clones once, few, many or no size at all.

TRBJ2-6 NA NA TRBV6-2/TRBV6-3 TGTGCCAGCAGTTACGATCCGCGGAGCTCTGGGGCCAACGTCCTGACTTTC CASSYDPRSSGANVLTF
TRBJ1-4 NA NA TRBV6-2/TRBV6-3 TGTGCCAGCAGGAACCAAGCAACTAATGAAAAACTGTTTTTT CASRNQATNEKLFF
TRBJ2-4 NA NA TRBV28 TGTGCCTCTTTAGGGGGGGGGCTGGGCATTCAGTACTTC CASLGGGLGIQYF
TRBJ1-5 NA NA TRBV12-5 TGTGCTAGTGCGGGGGGGAACGGCAATCAGCCCCAGCATTTT CASAGGNGNQPQHF
TRBJ1-2 NA TRBD1 TRBV27 TGTGCCAGCAGTTTAGTGGGAGGGGGCACCTATGGCTACACCTTC CASSLVGGGTYGYTF
TRBJ1-2 once NA TRBV20-1 TGCAGTGCTGGAATCGAAGGCTATGGCTACACCTTC CSAGIEGYGYTF
TRBJ2-5 NA TRBD1 TRBV5-1 TGCGCCAGCAGCTCTACCGGGACAGCGGTTTGGGACCAAGAGACCCAGTACTTC CASSSTGTAVWDQETQYF
TRBJ2-7 NA NA TRBV12-3/TRBV12-4 TGTGCCAGCAGTTTAGGGCAGGGCTTCAACGAGCAGTACTTC CASSLGQGFNEQYF
TRBJ2-5 NA NA TRBV4-2 TGTGCCAGCAGCCAAGCGATGAGGCGGCAGACCCAGTACTTC CASSQAMRRQTQYF
TRBJ1-2 NA NA TRBV5-6 TGTGCCAGCAGCTTTATAGGGCAGAACTATGGCTACACCTTC CASSFIGQNYGYTF
TRBJ1-2 NA TRBD1 TRBV7-3 TGTGCCAGCAGCTCGACCGGGACAGGGGGGGATGACTACACCTTC CASSSTGTGGDDYTF
TRBJ2-3 NA TRBD1 TRBV18 TGTGCCAGCTCACTGTACCCGACAGGGGGGGACACAGATACGCAGTATTTT CASSLYPTGGDTDTQYF
TRBJ2-7 once TRBD2 TRBV3-1 TGTGCCAGCAGCCAAGATGGGACTAGCGGGCCTTACACCTACGAGCAGTACTTC CASSQDGTSGPYTYEQYF
TRBJ2-5 few NA TRBV24-1 TGTGCCACCAGTGACTCCGGGACATGGCCTCAGTACTTC CATSDSGTWPQYF
TRBJ1-2 NA NA TRBV6-6 TGTGCCAGCAGTTACGACATCTGGGGGGCATCAGGCTACACCTTC CASSYDIWGASGYTF
TRBJ2-7 NA NA TRBV11-3 TGTGCCAGCAGCCTAGAGCCTAATTCCTACGAGCAGTACTTC CASSLEPNSYEQYF
TRBJ1-5 NA NA TRBV7-2 TGTGCCAGCAGCGATAGTCTCATTGGGTGGCAGCCCCAGCATTTT CASSDSLIGWQPQHF
TRBJ2-3 NA TRBD2 TRBV5-1 TGCGCCAGCAGTCGAGGACTAGCGGACTCCGGATCGGATACGCAGTATTTT CASSRGLADSGSDTQYF
TRBJ1-1 NA NA TRBV27 TGTGCCAGCAGTTTCCGAACTGAAGCTTTCTTT CASSFRTEAFF
TRBJ2-3 NA NA TRBV9 TGTGCCAGCAGCGTAGAAGGGGTTGGGTTCAGGGATACGCAGTATTTT CASSVEGVGFRDTQYF
TRBJ2-5 few TRBD2 TRBV7-2 TGTGCCACAGCCCTAGCGGGGCGACAAGAGACCCAGTACTTC CATALAGRQETQYF
TRBJ2-7 NA NA TRBV20-1 TGCAGTGCTAGTGCGGGTACTAGAGTCTACGAGCAGTACTTC CSASAGTRVYEQYF
TRBJ2-3 NA NA TRBV30 TGTGCCTGGAGTGTTCTAGGAGTGGCAGATACGCAGTATTTT CAWSVLGVADTQYF
TRBJ1-2 few TRBD1 TRBV7-2 TGTGCCAGCGGGATAGCCGGGGACAGGGACTACTATGGCTACACCTTC CASGIAGDRDYYGYTF
TRBJ2-1 NA TRBD2 TRBV11-2 TGTGCCAGTAGACTAGCCACTCCTTACAATGAGCAGTTCTTC CASRLATPYNEQFF
TRBJ2-7 NA NA TRBV28 TGTGCCAGCGGCCCCGGGACGGTACCCTACGAGCAGTACTTC CASGPGTVPYEQYF
TRBJ2-3 NA NA TRBV19 TGTGCCAGCCACCAGGGATTTAGCACAGATACGCAGTATTTT CASHQGFSTDTQYF
TRBJ2-1 NA TRBD1 TRBV5-1 TGCGCCAGCAGCTTGGGGCCGACAGGGGGCAATGAGCAGTTCTTC CASSLGPTGGNEQFF
TRBJ1-2 NA NA TRBV28 TGTGCCAGCAGAACCCGCAAGGGGGGGATCTATGGCTACACCTTC CASRTRKGGIYGYTF
TRBJ2-6 once NA TRBV7-9 TGTGCCAGCAGCTTAGGGGAACTGGCCAACGTCCTGACTTTC CASSLGELANVLTF
TRBJ1-4 NA TRBD1 TRBV19 TGTGCCAGTACTACAGGGGGCGCGTTAAATGAAAAACTGTTTTTT CASTTGGALNEKLFF
TRBJ2-5 NA TRBD2 TRBV20-1 TGCAGTGCTAGAGATTTGGGCCGGGTCGGAGCGGGGGGGGGAGAGACCCAGTACTTC CSARDLGRVGAGGGETQYF
TRBJ1-2 few NA TRBV7-2 TGTGCCAGCAGCTATAGTGCCAGGGACTATGGCCACACCTTC CASSYSARDYGHTF
TRBJ2-3 NA TRBD2 TRBV14 TGTGCCAGCAGCCGACTAGCGGGGGGGAGAAGCACAGATACGCAGTATTTT CASSRLAGGRSTDTQYF
TRBJ2-6 few NA TRBV6-1 TGTGCCAGCACTATAGGGTGGCGAACCTTGTCTGGGGCCAACGTCCTGACTTTC CASTIGWRTLSGANVLTF
TRBJ2-7 NA NA TRBV20-1 TGCAGTGCTAACAGGGTCCCCTCCTACGAGCAGTACTTC CSANRVPSYEQYF
TRBJ2-1 few NA TRBV9 TGTGCCAGCAGCGTAGGCGGGACCTACAATGAGCAGTTCTTC CASSVGGTYNEQFF
TRBJ1-1 NA NA TRBV9 TGTGCCAGCAGCGTAGAGGGTCGGAACACTGAAGCTTTCTTT CASSVEGRNTEAFF
TRBJ2-5 NA NA TRBV7-2 TGTGCCGGCAGCTTATTGGAAGAGACCCAGTACTTC CAGSLLEETQYF
TRBJ2-5 few TRBD1 TRBV7-9 TGTGCCAGCAGCTTAGCAGGAGCAGGGGGCGAGGAGACCCAGTACTTC CASSLAGAGGEETQYF
TRBJ2-1 NA NA TRBV27 TGTGCCAGCAGTTCGATAGAGCAGTTCTTC CASSSIEQFF
TRBJ2-1 NA TRBD1 TRBV5-1 TGCGCCAGCAGCCTGTCCAGGGGGATCCTTATAAATGAGCAGTTCTTC CASSLSRGILINEQFF
TRBJ2-1 NA NA TRBV2 TGTGCCAGCAGGTATAACCCGACGAGGAATGAGCAGTTCTTC CASRYNPTRNEQFF
TRBJ2-6 NA NA TRBV6-6 TGTGCCAGCAGTTATGAGGACTCTGGGGCCAACGTCCTGACTTTC CASSYEDSGANVLTF
TRBJ2-7 NA NA TRBV11-2 TGTGCCAGCAGCTTAGATCTTCGTAGGGGCCGGTACGAGCAGTACTTC CASSLDLRRGRYEQYF
TRBJ2-3 NA TRBD2 TRBV7-9 TGTGCCAGCAGCCTCCTTATAAGCGGGAGGTCAGATACGCAGTATTTT CASSLLISGRSDTQYF
TRBJ2-7 NA NA TRBV16 TGTGCCAGCAGCCAATCGGTTTGGCAGGCCTACGAGCAGTACTTC CASSQSVWQAYEQYF
TRBJ2-5 many TRBD2 TRBV6-5 TGTGCCAGCAGCTATAGCGGGGTCCAAGAGACCCAGTACTTC CASSYSGVQETQYF